The 27 T cell receptor beta chains given below trace back to one sample, sequenced in a study of blood T cell repertoires in COVID-19. Clones were sequenced by immunoSEQ multiplex PCR, and TCRdb holds only the in-frame ones, with some missing. The sample has 25,000 to 30,000 clones, 84% seen once. Material for sequencing was peripheral blood. The receptors were sampled from a man in his 70s with active COVID-19.

J is TRBJ2-7 and V is TRBV5-5; TRBD1 matches at 10 bases. This CDR3 comprises 14 residues. The germline V gene encodes CDR1 SGHKS and CDR2 YYEKEE (reference sequence). V lost 5 bases to trimming and J lost 2 bases; unmatched junction nucleotides: 4. The CDR3 nucleotides read TGTGCCAGCAGAAAGGGACAGGGGACCTACGAGCAGTACTTC. Translating it yields CASRKGQGTYEQYF.

This clone was seen just once. The rearrangement links TRBV27 to TRBJ2-6; maybe TRBD1 (5 bases). The germline CDR1 and CDR2 sequences are MNHEY and SMNVEV (reference sequence). Deletions cut 4 bases from V and 4 bases from J, with 8 bases between. CDR3 length: 14 residues. CDR3 region: CASSSGFGANVLTF. The DNA of the CDR3 is TGTGCCAGCAGTTCAGGGTTCGGGGCCAACGTCCTGACTTTC.

The V call is TRBV9, the J call TRBJ1-4, with a weak D call TRBD1 (5 bases). Germline V lookup: CDR1 SGDLS, CDR2 YYNGEE. V was pared by 4 bases and J by 5 bases, with 12 bases between. The CDR3 covers 14 residues. CDR3 coding DNA: TGTGCCAGCAGCCCTGGGGCATTAAATGAAAAACTGTTTTTT. Amino acids: CASSPGALNEKLFF.

This clone has just a few counts. The chain is built from TRBV28 and TRBJ2-1, with D perhaps matching TRBD2 (7 bases). Trimming removed 3 bases at V and 5 bases at J, with 23 bases between. This CDR3 comprises 18 residues. CDR1 is MDHEN, CDR2 SYDVKM, per germline. In DNA form, the CDR3 reads TGTGCCAGCAGTTTGCCCTGGCCGGGGCGGGGGCCGAACAATGAGCAGTTCTTC. Its protein product is CASSLPWPGRGPNNEQFF.

V is TRBV19 and J is TRBJ1-5, with 7 nucleotides matching TRBD1. The CDR3 is 15 residues long. CDR1 and CDR2 from the germline V gene are LNHDA and SQIVND (reference sequence). V lost 6 bases to trimming and J lost 0 bases; unmatched junction nucleotides: 5. CDR3 in DNA: TGTGCCAGTAGCCCCCGGGACAGTAGCAATCAGCCCCAGCATTTT. Translating gives CASSPRDSSNQPQHF.

V usage is TRBV11-2 and J usage is TRBJ2-7, with D maybe TRBD1 (6 bases). From germline, CDR1 is SGHAT and CDR2 FQNNGV. There are 14 residues in the CDR3. V gave up 5 bases and J gave up 1 base, with 12 bases separating them. Here the CDR3 DNA reads TGTGCCAGCAGCCCTGGGACATTATCCTACGAGCAGTACTTC. It is translated as CASSPGTLSYEQYF.

V and J are TRBV7-8 and TRBJ1-1; a weak D match, TRBD1 (6 bases). Per germline, CDR1 SGHVS and CDR2 FQNEAQ. This CDR3 contains 13 residues. The V gene lost 3 bases and the J gene lost 1 base, with 6 bases spanning the gap. CDR3 in amino acids: CASSLGQNTEAFF. CDR3 coding DNA: TGTGCCAGCAGCTTGGGACAGAACACTGAAGCTTTCTTT.

The V gene is TRBV29-1, the J gene TRBJ2-1, with D hard to call. V lost 4 bases to trimming and J lost 0 bases, with 7 bases between them. The CDR3 spans 13 residues. Germline lookup yields CDR1 SQVTM and CDR2 ANQGSEA. The CDR3 coding sequence is TGCAGCGTTGCTTACAGCTCCTACAATGAGCAGTTCTTC. Protein product: CSVAYSSYNEQFF.

This chain joins TRBV5-4 and TRBJ1-2; D is unclear. CDR1 and CDR2 (germline): SGHNT, YYREEE (reference sequence). The CDR3 has 12 residues. Trimming removed 7 bases from V and 4 bases from J, with 11 bases in between. The chain's CDR3 is CASRRDGYGYTF. CDR3 nucleotides: TGTGCCAGCCGGAGGGATGGCTATGGCTACACCTTC.

The rearrangement uses TRBV5-6 and TRBJ2-1; D is possibly TRBD1 (6 bases). The CDR3 runs 15 residues. Germline CDR1 is SGHDT and CDR2 is YYEEEE. V was clipped by 2 bases and J by 1 base, with 10 bases between them. In DNA form, the CDR3 reads TGTGCCAGCAGCTTAAGGGGGATGTCCTACAATGAGCAGTTCTTC. This gives the protein CASSLRGMSYNEQFF.

V usage is TRBV5-4 and J usage is TRBJ2-3; D call uncertain. The V gene lost 4 bases and the J gene lost 7 bases, with 16 bases spanning the gap. CDR1 SGHNT and CDR2 YYREEE come from the germline V gene (reference sequence). The CDR3 is 14 amino acids. The CDR3 DNA reads as TGTGCCAGCAGCCCGGTCGGGTATGGAAATACGCAGTATTTT. It encodes CASSPVGYGNTQYF.

The chain recombines TRBV2 with TRBJ2-5, with 8 positions matching TRBD2. In germline, CDR1 is SNHLY, CDR2 FYNNEI. J was trimmed by 1 base and V by 4 bases; bases with no gene match: 20. This CDR3 comprises 20 residues. In nucleotides, the CDR3 is TGTGCCAGCAGTGTCTCAGGCGGGGGGCGCGGAAGGGGTTCCCAAGAGACCCAGTACTTC. This gives the protein CASSVSGGGRGRGSQETQYF.

The chain couples TRBV11-2 to TRBJ2-7, with TRBD2 matching 7 bases. The CDR3 extends over 16 amino acids. The trim removed 0 bases at V and 6 bases at J, leaving 11 bases unmatched. CDR1 and CDR2 from the germline V gene are SGHAT and FQNNGV. The CDR3 reads CASSLDRTSSGGEQYF. The CDR3 nucleotides read TGTGCCAGCAGCTTAGATCGGACTAGTTCTGGTGGCGAGCAGTACTTC.

The genes are TRBV7-8 and TRBJ2-7; no firm D call. Trimming cost V 1 base and J 0 bases, with 7 bases left between them. This CDR3 has 14 amino acids. The germline V gene has CDR1 SGHVS and CDR2 FQNEAQ. The CDR3 loop is CASSLGANSYEQYF. The CDR3 bases are TGTGCCAGCAGCTTAGGGGCAAACTCCTACGAGCAGTACTTC.

The rearrangement joins TRBV5-4 to TRBJ1-1, with a tentative D call TRBD1 (6 bases). V gave up 0 bases and J gave up 1 base, with 10 bases separating them. Germline V gene data show CDR1 as SGHNT and CDR2 as YYREEE (reference sequence). The CDR3 loop spans 15 amino acids. The CDR3, as DNA: TGTGCCAGCAGCTTGGTTGGGACACAGAACACTGAAGCTTTCTTT. Translating gives CASSLVGTQNTEAFF.

The chain couples TRBV15 to TRBJ2-7; D is undetermined. Germline assignment: CDR1 LNHNV and CDR2 YYDKDF (reference sequence). This CDR3 spans 13 amino acids. Trimming shortened V by 0 bases and J by 2 bases, and 5 bases separated the two germline ends. The CDR3 DNA reads TGTGCCACCAGCAGAGATTACACCTACGAGCAGTACTTC. Its translation is CATSRDYTYEQYF.

The chain combines TRBV7-9 with TRBJ2-3; 12 bases agree with TRBD2. The CDR3 covers 16 residues. The ends lost 5 bases at V and 6 bases at J; junction bases unmatched: 9. Germline V gene sequence: CDR1 SEHNR, CDR2 FQNEAQ (reference sequence). The CDR3 nucleotides are TGTGCCAGCAGCCCTGGGACTAGCGGGTTCGGGGATACGCAGTATTTT. Amino acid sequence: CASSPGTSGFGDTQYF.

The rearrangement links TRBV9 to TRBJ1-2; 8 nucleotides align to TRBD1. This CDR3 has 18 residues. CDR1 is SGDLS, CDR2 YYNGEE, per germline. J was trimmed by 0 bases and V by 2 bases; bases with no gene match: 12. The CDR3 DNA reads as TGTGCCAGCAGCGTCGAGGGGACAGGTTTAGGGGCTAACTATGGCTACACCTTC. It codes for CASSVEGTGLGANYGYTF.

V and J are TRBV29-1 and TRBJ2-3; the match to TRBD2 covers 10 bases. Germline V gene sequence: CDR1 SQVTM, CDR2 ANQGSEA. CDR3 length: 13 residues. Germline trimming cut 6 bases from V and 7 bases from J; bases unmatched to any gene: 7. The CDR3 spells CSVRLSGGNTQYF. Written as DNA, the CDR3 is TGCAGCGTGAGGCTTAGCGGGGGGAATACGCAGTATTTT.

The rearrangement joins TRBV7-3 to TRBJ2-1; 10 nucleotides line up with TRBD2. Looked up from germline, CDR1 is SGHTA and CDR2 is FQGTGA. The ends lost 5 bases at V and 1 base at J; junction bases unmatched: 14. This CDR3 is built from 19 residues. CDR3 region: CASSPLGSGGAGSYNEQFF. In DNA, the CDR3 is TGTGCCAGCAGCCCCTTGGGAAGCGGGGGGGCCGGGTCCTACAATGAGCAGTTCTTC.

The chain uses TRBV7-6 and TRBJ2-3; TRBD2 matches at 8 bases. This CDR3 has 15 residues. Germline CDR1 reads SGHVS; CDR2 reads FNYEAQ. V lost 4 bases, J lost 0 bases, and 3 bases stayed unmatched. Here the CDR3 reads CASSSGTRSTDTQYF. In DNA, the CDR3 is TGTGCCAGCAGCTCCGGGACTAGAAGCACAGATACGCAGTATTTT.

This clone has just a few counts. Here the CDR3 reads CASSLGGYQETQYF. CDR3 bases: TGTGCCAGCAGCTTAGGCGGCTACCAAGAGACCCAGTACTTC. This rearrangement joins TRBV7-9 to TRBJ2-5; D remains unclear. The CDR3 is 14 amino acids. CDR1 and CDR2 (germline): SEHNR, FQNEAQ (reference sequence). Trimming took off 1 base at V and 0 bases at J, with 6 bases between the two ends. Looking up the rest from reference TRBV7-9 and TRBJ2-5 gives the full variable domain: DTGVSQNPRHKITKRGQNVTFRCDPISEHNRLYWYRQTLGQGPEFLTYFQNEAQLEKSRLLSDRFSAERPKGSFSTLEIQRTEQGDSAMYLCASSLGGYQETQYFGPGTRLLVL.

The chain employs TRBV6-2 or TRBV6-3 and TRBJ1-5; D is uncertain. CDR3 length: 13 residues. The V gene's germline CDR1 is MNHEY and CDR2 SVGEGT. The germline V and J ends were trimmed by 4 bases and 5 bases, with 9 bases remaining between them. This CDR3 is CASSFALDQPQHF. The CDR3 nucleotides are TGTGCCAGCAGTTTCGCGCTAGATCAGCCCCAGCATTTT.

The chain links TRBV9 to TRBJ1-3; no reliable D call. The CDR3 covers 14 residues. V was pared by 7 bases and J by 3 bases, with 14 bases between. Per germline, CDR1 SGDLS and CDR2 YYNGEE. CDR3 region: CASGSGGSGNTIYF. The DNA for the CDR3 is TGTGCCAGCGGTTCCGGTGGGAGTGGAAACACCATATATTTT.

The chain is built from TRBV2 and TRBJ1-6, with 7 bases fitting TRBD1. CDR1 is SNHLY and CDR2 is FYNNEI in the germline V gene. CDR3 size: 15 residues. The ends lost 5 bases at V and 14 bases at J; junction bases unmatched: 15. The CDR3 loop reads CASSTDRSGYPSLHF. The CDR3 nucleotides read TGTGCCAGCAGTACGGACAGGTCCGGCTATCCATCCCTCCACTTT.

The J gene is TRBJ1-3, the V gene TRBV1; the table's D call of TRBD1 was not tested on the DNA. TRBV1 is a pseudogene segment. The CDR3 runs 16 residues. The CDR3 region has the DNA TGCACCAGTGTTGAGAGGGGGCGTAGCTCTGGAAACACCATATATTTT. Its protein product is CTSVERGRSSGNTIYF.

In nucleotides, the CDR3 is TGTGCCAGCAGTGAAACGGACAGGGGAGATGAAAAACTGTTTTTT. Translated: CASSETDRGDEKLFF. This chain connects TRBV6-1 to TRBJ1-4; TRBD1 agrees at 9 bases. The germline gives CDR1 MNHNS, CDR2 SASEGT. With 2 bases clipped from V and 6 bases from J, the junction kept 4 bases outside the gene matches. The CDR3 covers 15 residues.